What follows are 30 T cell receptor beta chains derived from one specimen sequenced in a study of T cell responses to AZD1222 COVID-19 vaccine. The protocol was immunoSEQ multiplex PCR, while the TCRdb copy is restricted to in-frame clones and leaves out a portion. The table lists just over 95,000 clones, about 89% of them singletons, with roughly 4% in the top ten. The source was peripheral blood, collected on day 0 of AZD1222 vaccination. The receptors shown here come from an adult in good health.

The chain joins TRBV10-2 to TRBJ2-7, with 10 bases identical to TRBD1. CDR1 is WSHSY and CDR2 is SAAADI in the germline V gene. V gave up 2 bases and J gave up 3 bases; unmatched junction bases: 7. CDR3 size: 16 residues. CDR3 nucleotides: TGCGCCAGCAGTGAGGATATGGGGACAGGGGTCTACGAGCAGTACTTC. Translation: CASSEDMGTGVYEQYF.

This chain joins TRBV4-2 and TRBJ1-1, with D uncertain. V lost 0 bases to trimming and J lost 5 bases, with 4 bases between them. CDR1 and CDR2 from the germline V gene are LGHNA and YNFKEQ. The CDR3 runs to 12 residues. Here the CDR3 reads CASSQDLTEAFF. The CDR3 DNA sequence: TGTGCCAGCAGCCAAGATTTGACTGAAGCTTTCTTT.

This chain uses TRBV7-9 with TRBJ2-2; 7 bases align to TRBD1. V lost 4 bases and J lost 0; bases outside the gene matches: 2. The CDR3 spans 15 residues. Germline values: CDR1 SEHNR, CDR2 FQNEAQ (reference sequence). This CDR3 is CASSSGTANTGELFF. In nucleotides, the CDR3 is TGTGCCAGCAGCTCCGGGACAGCGAACACCGGGGAGCTGTTTTTT.

J is TRBJ1-2 and V is TRBV3-1 (or the pseudogene TRBV3-2); unclear D gene. V lost 8 bases to trimming and J lost 4 bases, with 20 bases between them. Germline assignment: CDR1 LGHDT and CDR2 YNNKEL (reference sequence). This CDR3 spans 15 amino acids. The CDR3 DNA reads as TGTGCCAGCCGCCTAAGTTACGTGGAACCCTATGGCTACACCTTC. It translates to CASRLSYVEPYGYTF.

The rearrangement links TRBV7-2 to TRBJ2-7; D may be TRBD1 (5 bases). This CDR3 comprises 14 residues. Germline CDR1 SGHTA, CDR2 FQGNSA. V gave up 1 base and J gave up 3 bases, with 10 bases separating them. The CDR3 protein is CASSLVYQGYEQYF. The DNA of the CDR3 is TGTGCCAGCAGCTTAGTATATCAGGGCTACGAGCAGTACTTC. The variable domain in full, completed from reference TRBV7-2 and TRBJ2-7, reads GAGVSQSPSNKVTEKGKDVELRCDPISGHTALYWYRQSLGQGLEFLIYFQGNSAPDKSGLPSDRFSAERTGGSVSTLTIQRTQQEDSAVYLCASSLVYQGYEQYFGPGTRLTVT.

V is TRBV12-3 or TRBV12-4 and J is TRBJ2-1, with TRBD2 as a possible D gene (5 bases). V lost 5 bases to trimming and J lost 5 bases, with 10 bases between them. The CDR3 length is 13 residues. CDR3 nucleotide sequence: TGTGCCAGCAGTGTAACTAGGGACAATGAGCAGTTCTTC. Translated, it gives CASSVTRDNEQFF.

This clone was picked up one time. The gene calls are TRBV19 and TRBJ2-5; tentatively, D is TRBD2 (5 bases). Germline V gives CDR1 LNHDA, CDR2 SQIVND (reference sequence). Trimming removed 6 bases from V and 5 bases from J, with 19 bases in between. The CDR3 has 15 residues. The CDR3 coding sequence is TGTGCCAGTAGCCCCCAGAGGCCGGGGTGGGAGACCCAGTACTTC. This gives the protein CASSPQRPGWETQYF.

The V gene is TRBV5-1, the J gene TRBJ2-3; 7 positions agree with TRBD1. This CDR3 is built from 15 residues. Germline CDR1 is SGHRS and CDR2 is YFSETQ. Trimming took 4 bases from V and 1 from J; bases not matched to a gene: 6. The DNA of the CDR3 is TGCGCCAGCAGCCGATACAGGGGTGGCACAGATACGCAGTATTTT. Its translation: CASSRYRGGTDTQYF.

V and J are TRBV28 and TRBJ1-2; 9 bases agree with TRBD1. CDR3 size: 15 residues. V lost 3 bases, J lost 4 bases, and 6 bases stayed unmatched. From germline, CDR1 is MDHEN and CDR2 SYDVKM. The CDR3 loop is CASSFRQGGRYGYTF. The CDR3 region has the DNA TGTGCCAGCAGTTTCAGACAGGGGGGACGCTATGGCTACACCTTC.

This clone was counted only a few times. V usage is TRBV30 and J usage is TRBJ2-7; D perhaps matches TRBD1 (5 bases). V dropped 0 bases and J dropped 0 bases, with 24 bases sitting between them. Looked up from germline, CDR1 is GTSNPN and CDR2 is SVGIG (reference sequence). The CDR3 consists of 19 residues. The CDR3 nucleotides read TGTGCCTGGAGTGTACGCAGGCCCCAGGGTAATCCCCTCTCCTACGAGCAGTACTTC. This translates into CAWSVRRPQGNPLSYEQYF.

CDR3 amino acids: CATSRDPRRRNYGYTF. The DNA for the CDR3 is TGTGCCACCAGCAGAGACCCGCGGAGACGGAACTATGGCTACACCTTC. The V and J genes are TRBV15 and TRBJ1-2, with unresolved D. Germline CDR1 LNHNV, CDR2 YYDKDF (reference sequence). The CDR3 length is 16 residues. The V and J ends lost 0 bases and 2 bases respectively, with 13 bases between them.

The chain combines TRBV19 with TRBJ2-1; D is possibly TRBD2 (5 bases). CDR3 size: 14 residues. The V end lost 5 bases, the J end lost 4 bases, and 12 bases lay between the germline ends. Germline values: CDR1 LNHDA, CDR2 SQIVND (reference sequence). In nucleotides, the CDR3 is TGTGCCAGTAGTTTCCTAGCCCATTACAATGAGCAGTTCTTC. Translation: CASSFLAHYNEQFF. Full variable domain (missing parts from reference TRBV19 and TRBJ2-1): DGGITQSPKYLFRKEGQNVTLSCEQNLNHDAMYWYRQDPGQGLRLIYYSQIVNDFQKGDIAEGYSVSREKKESFPLTVTSAQKNPTAFYLCASSFLAHYNEQFFGPGTRLTVL.

V gene TRBV4-3 combines with J gene TRBJ1-2; no firm D call. V lost 4 bases and J 3 bases, leaving 12 bases between the germline ends. CDR3 length: 14 amino acids. Per germline, CDR1 LGHNA and CDR2 YSLEER. The CDR3 sequence: CASSPWAGHYGYTF. In DNA, the CDR3 is TGCGCCAGCAGCCCCTGGGCGGGCCACTATGGCTACACCTTC.

The chain links TRBV28 to TRBJ2-6, with D hard to call. Germline assignment: CDR1 MDHEN and CDR2 SYDVKM. The CDR3 is 13 residues long. V was clipped by 3 bases and J by 2 bases, with 2 bases between them. The CDR3, as DNA: TGTGCCAGCAGTTTTCCTGGGGCCAACGTCCTGACTTTC. Translated: CASSFPGANVLTF.

This chain joins TRBV9 and TRBJ1-1; D perhaps matches TRBD1 (5 bases). This CDR3 is 14 amino acids long. The germline V and J ends were trimmed by 0 bases and 3 bases, with 9 bases remaining between them. Germline loops: CDR1 SGDLS, CDR2 YYNGEE. In DNA form, the CDR3 reads TGTGCCAGCAGCGTAGTCCAGGGCCACACTGAAGCTTTCTTT. This sequence encodes CASSVVQGHTEAFF.

The V and J genes are TRBV2 and TRBJ1-2; D is uncertain. The germline V and J ends were trimmed by 4 bases and 5 bases, with 8 bases remaining between them. Germline CDR1 is SNHLY and CDR2 is FYNNEI. The CDR3 contains 12 residues. The CDR3 nucleotides read TGTGCCAGCAGTGTTGCATCATATGGCTACACCTTC. It specifies CASSVASYGYTF.

This clone was detected only once. This chain joins TRBV4-2 and TRBJ1-6; D gene unclear. Per germline, CDR1 LGHNA and CDR2 YNFKEQ. Between the trimmed V and J ends, which lost 0 bases and 9 bases, there was a span of 15 bases. This CDR3 spans 16 amino acids. The CDR3 here is CASSQDITQGGSPLHF. In DNA form, the CDR3 reads TGTGCCAGCAGCCAAGACATCACGCAAGGCGGTTCACCCCTCCACTTT.

The V gene is TRBV5-6, the J gene TRBJ1-1, with 9 nucleotides matching TRBD1. This CDR3 has 17 amino acids. CDR1 SGHDT and CDR2 YYEEEE come from the germline V gene. With V trimmed by 5 bases and J by 5 bases, 16 bases remained unmatched. The CDR3 nucleotides read TGTGCCAGCAGGCCCGGGACAGGGTTTTTTGGGAGGACTGAAGCTTTCTTT. Translating gives CASRPGTGFFGRTEAFF.

The genes are TRBV18 and TRBJ2-3, with TRBD1 matching over 10 bases. The length of the CDR3 is 15 residues. The germline V gene has CDR1 KGHSH and CDR2 LQKENI. V shed 0 bases and J 6 bases; nucleotides not matched to a gene: 3. The CDR3 DNA sequence: TGTGCCAGCTCACCACCGGGACAGGGGCTCGATACGCAGTATTTT. Protein product: CASSPPGQGLDTQYF.

This chain uses TRBV10-3 with TRBJ2-3, with D maybe TRBD1 (5 bases). Germline V gene sequence: CDR1 ENHRY, CDR2 SYGVKD. The CDR3 spans 15 residues. Trimming took off 1 base at V and 1 base at J, with 9 bases between the two ends. The CDR3 protein is CAISEFKGGTDTQYF. As DNA, the CDR3 is TGTGCCATCAGTGAGTTTAAAGGGGGCACAGATACGCAGTATTTT.

This sequence joins TRBV12-3 or TRBV12-4 and TRBJ1-1, with D perhaps TRBD1 (6 bases). Trimming left V 4 bases short and J 9 bases short, with 12 bases between. CDR3 size: 12 residues. The DNA for the CDR3 is TGTGCCAGCAGTTCCTTGGACAGACAAGCTTTCTTT. Its protein is CASSSLDRQAFF.

V is TRBV19 and J is TRBJ1-2, with D unresolved. The V gene's germline CDR1 is LNHDA and CDR2 SQIVND (reference sequence). With 5 bases removed from V and 8 bases from J, the gap between germline ends came to 15 bases. The CDR3 runs to 13 residues. The CDR3: CASSAVRVKGYTF. The DNA of the CDR3 is TGTGCCAGTAGTGCGGTAAGAGTGAAGGGCTACACCTTC.

V usage is TRBV15 and J usage is TRBJ2-5; 9 bases agree with TRBD1. The CDR3 contains 16 residues. Germline CDR1 and CDR2: LNHNV and YYDKDF (reference sequence). With V trimmed by 0 bases and J by 5 bases, 7 bases remained unmatched. The CDR3 region is CATSRDRQGVGETQYF. The DNA of the CDR3 is TGTGCCACCAGCAGAGATAGACAGGGGGTAGGCGAGACCCAGTACTTC.

The genes are TRBV6-2 or TRBV6-3 and TRBJ1-1; a weak D match, TRBD1 (5 bases). Germline V gene sequence: CDR1 MNHEY, CDR2 SVGEGT. V lost 2 bases and J lost 5, with 9 bases in between. The CDR3 has 13 amino acids. The CDR3 bases are TGTGCCAGCAGTTACCACGGGGGAACTGAAGCTTTCTTT. Translated: CASSYHGGTEAFF.

The chain uses TRBV19 and TRBJ2-2; 11 bases map to TRBD1. The V and J ends lost 1 base and 0 bases, in that order; junction bases with no gene match: 4. This CDR3 contains 18 residues. The germline CDR1 and CDR2 sequences are LNHDA and SQIVND (reference sequence). As DNA, the CDR3 is TGTGCCAGTAGTATAGGGCGGACAGGGGGCTCGAACACCGGGGAGCTGTTTTTT. Translating it yields CASSIGRTGGSNTGELFF.

This chain links TRBV19 with TRBJ1-5; D call uncertain. Trimming took 4 bases from V and 0 from J, leaving 7 bases between them. Per germline, CDR1 LNHDA and CDR2 SQIVND (reference sequence). The length of the CDR3 is 14 residues. CDR3 residues: CASSSWNSNQPQHF. CDR3 coding DNA: TGTGCCAGTAGTAGTTGGAATAGCAATCAGCCCCAGCATTTT.

The V and J genes are TRBV5-1 and TRBJ2-5; D not resolved. CDR1 and CDR2 from the germline V gene are SGHRS and YFSETQ. The CDR3 sequence is 11 residues long. Trimming shortened V by 8 bases and J by 7 bases, and 12 bases separated the two germline ends. CDR3 DNA sequence: TGCGCCAGGACCATCTCCGCGACCCAGTACTTC. Residues: CARTISATQYF.

The rearrangement links TRBV6-4 to TRBJ1-1; D possibly corresponds to TRBD1 (5 bases). CDR3 length: 13 amino acids. CDR1 is MRHNA, CDR2 SNTAGT, per germline. Trimming removed 3 bases at V and 5 bases at J, with 10 bases between. CDR3 sequence reads: CASSEGRWTEAFF. The CDR3 DNA is TGTGCCAGCAGTGAGGGGCGCTGGACTGAAGCTTTCTTT.

This chain connects TRBV10-3 to TRBJ2-1, with unresolved D. The V end was cut by 7 bases, the J end by 13 bases, with 14 bases between. The V gene's germline CDR1 is ENHRY and CDR2 SYGVKD. CDR3 length: 11 residues. CDR3 sequence (DNA): TGTGCCATCACCTACTTGGGTTTCCAGTTCTTC. Its protein product is CAITYLGFQFF.

This chain joins TRBV7-8 and TRBJ1-5; D is uncertain. The CDR3 covers 15 residues. V was clipped by 4 bases and J by 5 bases, with 15 bases between them. The germline V gene encodes CDR1 SGHVS and CDR2 FQNEAQ. The CDR3 DNA reads TGTGCCAGCAGCTACGACCCCACTGACCATCAGCCCCAGCATTTT. Residues: CASSYDPTDHQPQHF.